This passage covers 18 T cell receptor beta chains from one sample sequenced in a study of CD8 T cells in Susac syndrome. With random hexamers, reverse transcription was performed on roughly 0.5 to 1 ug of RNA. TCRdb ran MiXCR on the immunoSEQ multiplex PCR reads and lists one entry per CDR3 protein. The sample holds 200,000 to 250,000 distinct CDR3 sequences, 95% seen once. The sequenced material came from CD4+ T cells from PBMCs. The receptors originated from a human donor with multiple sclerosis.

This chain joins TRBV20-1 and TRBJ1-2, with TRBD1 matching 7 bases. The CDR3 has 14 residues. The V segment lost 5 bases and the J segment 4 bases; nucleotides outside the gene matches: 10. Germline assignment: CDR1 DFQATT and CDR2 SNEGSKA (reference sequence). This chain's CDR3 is CSADNLAGGYGYTF. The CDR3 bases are TGCAGTGCTGACAATCTAGCAGGGGGCTATGGCTACACCTTC.

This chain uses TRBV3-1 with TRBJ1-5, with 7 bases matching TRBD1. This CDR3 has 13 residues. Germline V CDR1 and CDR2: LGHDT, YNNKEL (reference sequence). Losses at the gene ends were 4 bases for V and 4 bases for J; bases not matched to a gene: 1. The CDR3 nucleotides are TGTGCCAGCAGCCGACAGGGAAATCAGCCCCAGCATTTT. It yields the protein CASSRQGNQPQHF.

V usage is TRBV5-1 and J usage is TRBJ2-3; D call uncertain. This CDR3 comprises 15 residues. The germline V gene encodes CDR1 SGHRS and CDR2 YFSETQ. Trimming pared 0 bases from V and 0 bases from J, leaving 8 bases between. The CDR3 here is CASSLDGVSTDTQYF. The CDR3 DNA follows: TGCGCCAGCAGCTTGGATGGGGTTAGCACAGATACGCAGTATTTT.

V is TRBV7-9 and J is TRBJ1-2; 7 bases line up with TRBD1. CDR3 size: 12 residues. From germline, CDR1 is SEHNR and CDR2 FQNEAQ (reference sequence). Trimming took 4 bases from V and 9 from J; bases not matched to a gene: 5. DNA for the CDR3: TGTGCCAGCAGCTCAACAGGGGATAGCTACACCTTC. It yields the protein CASSSTGDSYTF.

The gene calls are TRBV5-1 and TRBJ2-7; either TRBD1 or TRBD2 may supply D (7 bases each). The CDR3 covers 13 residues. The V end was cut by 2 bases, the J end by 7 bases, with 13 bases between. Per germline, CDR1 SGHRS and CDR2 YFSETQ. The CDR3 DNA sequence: TGCGCCAGCAGCTTTGGGGGGGACAGAGAGCAGTACTTC. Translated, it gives CASSFGGDREQYF.

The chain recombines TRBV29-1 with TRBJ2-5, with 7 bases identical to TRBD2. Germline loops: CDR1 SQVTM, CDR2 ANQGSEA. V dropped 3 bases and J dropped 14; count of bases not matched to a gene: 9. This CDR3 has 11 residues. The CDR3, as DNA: TGCAGCGTTGATGAATTAGCGGGCCTATACTTC. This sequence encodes CSVDELAGLYF.

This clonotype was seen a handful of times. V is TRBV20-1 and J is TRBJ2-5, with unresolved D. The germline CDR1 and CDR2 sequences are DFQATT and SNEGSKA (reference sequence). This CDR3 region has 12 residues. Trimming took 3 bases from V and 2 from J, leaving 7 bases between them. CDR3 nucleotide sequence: TGCAGTGCTAGCGGGCAGCAAGAGACCCAGTACTTC. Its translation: CSASGQQETQYF.

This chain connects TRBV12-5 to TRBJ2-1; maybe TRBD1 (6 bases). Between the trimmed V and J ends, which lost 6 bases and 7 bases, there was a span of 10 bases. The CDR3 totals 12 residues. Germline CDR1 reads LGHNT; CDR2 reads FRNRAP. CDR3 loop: CASGPRGNEQFF. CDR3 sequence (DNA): TGTGCTAGTGGCCCAAGGGGGAATGAGCAGTTCTTC.

CDR3 amino acids: CASSLADEQFF. The CDR3 nucleotides read TGTGCCAGCAGCTTGGCGGATGAGCAGTTCTTC. The chain combines TRBV5-6 with TRBJ2-1; the D is unclear. V lost 0 bases, J lost 8 bases, and 3 bases lay in between. The germline CDR1 and CDR2 sequences are SGHDT and YYEEEE. This CDR3 spans 11 amino acids.

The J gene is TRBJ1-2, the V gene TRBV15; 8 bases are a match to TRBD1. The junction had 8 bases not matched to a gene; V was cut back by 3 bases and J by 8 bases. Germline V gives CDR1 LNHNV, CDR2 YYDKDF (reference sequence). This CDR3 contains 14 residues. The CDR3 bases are TGTGCCACCAGCAGGGATACAGGGGGAGGGGGCTACACCTTC. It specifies CATSRDTGGGGYTF.

The CDR3 DNA is TGTGCCAGCAAGGAGACTAGCGGGAGGTCCTACGAGCAGTACTTC. Its protein is CASKETSGRSYEQYF. The genes are TRBV2 and TRBJ2-7, with 13 nucleotides matching TRBD2. Trimming cost V 7 bases and J 1 base; bases outside gene matches: 4. This CDR3 has 15 amino acids. Germline V lookup: CDR1 SNHLY, CDR2 FYNNEI.

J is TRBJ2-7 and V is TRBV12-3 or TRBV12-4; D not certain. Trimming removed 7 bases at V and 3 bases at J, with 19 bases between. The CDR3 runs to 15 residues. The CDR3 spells CASTISLGAIYEQYF. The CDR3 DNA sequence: TGTGCCAGCACCATTAGCTTAGGAGCTATCTACGAGCAGTACTTC.

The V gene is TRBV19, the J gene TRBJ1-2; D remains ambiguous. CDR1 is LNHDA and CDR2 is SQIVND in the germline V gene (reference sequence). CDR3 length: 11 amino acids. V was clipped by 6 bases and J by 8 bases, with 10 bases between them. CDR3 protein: CASSWLSGYTF. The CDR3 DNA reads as TGTGCCAGTAGCTGGTTGTCGGGCTACACCTTC.

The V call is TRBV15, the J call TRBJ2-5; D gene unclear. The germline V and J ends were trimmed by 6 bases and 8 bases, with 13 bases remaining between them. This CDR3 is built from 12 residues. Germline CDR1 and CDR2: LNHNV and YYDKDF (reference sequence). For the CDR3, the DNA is TGTGCCACCAGGGCGTCTCCCCAAACCCAGTACTTC. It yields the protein CATRASPQTQYF.

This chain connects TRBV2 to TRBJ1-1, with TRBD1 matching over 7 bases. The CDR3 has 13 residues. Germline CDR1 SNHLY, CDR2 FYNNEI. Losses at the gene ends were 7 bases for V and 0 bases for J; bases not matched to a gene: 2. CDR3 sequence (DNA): TGTGCCAGCAAGGGACAGATGAACACTGAAGCTTTCTTT. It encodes CASKGQMNTEAFF.

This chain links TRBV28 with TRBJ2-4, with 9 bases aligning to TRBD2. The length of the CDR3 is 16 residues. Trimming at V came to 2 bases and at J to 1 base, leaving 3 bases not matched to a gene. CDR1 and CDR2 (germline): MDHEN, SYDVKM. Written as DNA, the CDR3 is TGTGCCAGCAGTTTACCCGGACTAGCGGCCAAAAACATTCAGTACTTC. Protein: CASSLPGLAAKNIQYF.

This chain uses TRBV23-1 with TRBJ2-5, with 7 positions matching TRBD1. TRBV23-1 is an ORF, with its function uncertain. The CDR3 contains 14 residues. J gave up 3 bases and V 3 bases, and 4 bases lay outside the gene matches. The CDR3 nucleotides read TGCGCCAGCAGTCATTGCGACAGGGAAGAGACCCAGTACTTC. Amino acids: CASSHCDREETQYF.

The CDR3 sequence is CASSADSGASYNEQFF. CDR3 DNA: TGTGCCAGCAGCGCAGATTCAGGGGCCTCCTACAATGAGCAGTTCTTC. The chain is built from TRBV9 and TRBJ2-1; D is perhaps TRBD1 (6 bases). The CDR3 has 16 amino acids. Germline V gene data show CDR1 as SGDLS and CDR2 as YYNGEE. V was cut by 3 bases and J by 0 bases, with 13 bases left in between.